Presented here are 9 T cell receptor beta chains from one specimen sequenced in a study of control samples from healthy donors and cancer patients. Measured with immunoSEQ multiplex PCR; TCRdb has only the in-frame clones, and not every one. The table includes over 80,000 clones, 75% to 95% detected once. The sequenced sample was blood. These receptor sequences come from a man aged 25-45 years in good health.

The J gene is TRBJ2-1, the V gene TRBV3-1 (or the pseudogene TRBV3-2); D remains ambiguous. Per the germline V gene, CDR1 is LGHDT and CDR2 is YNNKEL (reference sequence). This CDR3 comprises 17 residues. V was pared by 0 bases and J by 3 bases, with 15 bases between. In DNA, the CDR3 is TGTGCCAGCAGCCAAGAGGGGTGGACCTCTAGCTACAATGAGCAGTTCTTC. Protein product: CASSQEGWTSSYNEQFF.

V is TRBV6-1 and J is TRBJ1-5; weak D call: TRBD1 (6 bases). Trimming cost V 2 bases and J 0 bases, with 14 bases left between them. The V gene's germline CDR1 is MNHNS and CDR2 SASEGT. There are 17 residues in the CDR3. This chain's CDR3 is CASSEWNRDHSNQPQHF. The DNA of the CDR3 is TGTGCCAGCAGTGAATGGAACAGGGACCATAGCAATCAGCCCCAGCATTTT.

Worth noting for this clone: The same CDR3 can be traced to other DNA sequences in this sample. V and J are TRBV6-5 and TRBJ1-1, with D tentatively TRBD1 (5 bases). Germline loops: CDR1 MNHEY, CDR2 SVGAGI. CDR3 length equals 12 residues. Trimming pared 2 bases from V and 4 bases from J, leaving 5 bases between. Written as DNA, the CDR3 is TGTGCCAGCAGTTACGGGGGCACTGAAGCTTTCTTT. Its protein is CASSYGGTEAFF.

In DNA, the CDR3 is TGTGCCAGCAGCTCTCGGCGCGGTGGAGATACGCAGTATTTT. Translation: CASSSRRGGDTQYF. The gene calls are TRBV7-2 and TRBJ2-3; D is unresolved. This CDR3 region has 14 residues. CDR1 is SGHTA, CDR2 FQGNSA, per germline. Trimming cost V 4 bases and J 5 bases, with 13 bases left between them.

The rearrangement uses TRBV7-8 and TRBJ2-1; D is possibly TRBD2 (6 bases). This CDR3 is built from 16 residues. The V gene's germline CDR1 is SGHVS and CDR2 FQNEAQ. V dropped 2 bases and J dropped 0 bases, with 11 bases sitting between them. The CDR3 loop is CASSLLLGSSYNEQFF. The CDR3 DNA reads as TGTGCCAGCAGCTTATTGCTCGGGAGCTCCTACAATGAGCAGTTCTTC.

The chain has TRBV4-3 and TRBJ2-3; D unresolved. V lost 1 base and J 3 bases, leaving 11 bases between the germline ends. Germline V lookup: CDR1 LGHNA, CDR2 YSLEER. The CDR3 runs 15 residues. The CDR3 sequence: CASSQGSGRTDTQYF. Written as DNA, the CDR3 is TGCGCCAGCAGCCAAGGCTCGGGCCGGACAGATACGCAGTATTTT.

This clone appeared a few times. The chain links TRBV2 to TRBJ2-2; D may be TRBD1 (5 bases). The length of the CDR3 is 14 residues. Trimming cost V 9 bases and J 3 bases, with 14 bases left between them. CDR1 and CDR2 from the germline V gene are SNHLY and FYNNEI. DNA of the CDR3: TGTGCCAGTAGAAAGGGGCTCTACACCGGGGAGCTGTTTTTT. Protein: CASRKGLYTGELFF.

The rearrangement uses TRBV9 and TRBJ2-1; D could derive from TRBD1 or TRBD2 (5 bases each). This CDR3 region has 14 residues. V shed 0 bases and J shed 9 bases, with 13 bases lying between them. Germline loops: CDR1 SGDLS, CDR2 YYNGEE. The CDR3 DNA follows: TGTGCCAGCAGCGTAGTCGAGACGAGGGGTGAGCAGTTCTTC. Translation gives CASSVVETRGEQFF. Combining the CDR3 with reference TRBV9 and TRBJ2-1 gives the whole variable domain DSGVTQTPKHLITATGQRVTLRCSPRSGDLSVYWYQQSLDQGLQFLIQYYNGEERAKGNILERFSAQQFPDLHSELNLSSLELGDSALYFCASSVVETRGEQFFGPGTRLTVL.

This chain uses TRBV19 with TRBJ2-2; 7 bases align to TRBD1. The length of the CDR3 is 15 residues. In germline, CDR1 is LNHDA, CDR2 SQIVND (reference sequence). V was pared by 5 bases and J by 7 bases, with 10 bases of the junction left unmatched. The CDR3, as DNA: TGTGCCAGTAGTCTACCAGCTCAGGGGGTCGGGGAGCTGTTTTTT. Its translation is CASSLPAQGVGELFF.